These 20 T cell receptor beta chains share one sample of origin, sequenced in a study of blood T cells in healthy people across ages. For the second PCR, which ran for roughly 6 to 12 cycles, a sample-barcoded 5' primer and a J-beta primer mix were used. TCRdb independently ran MiXCR on the 5' RACE reads; one entry per CDR3 protein. Among over 950,000 distinct CDR3 sequences listed, 35% to 40% were seen once. Sequencing used blood. These TCRs come from a man younger than 30 in good health.

This clonotype was seen more than once but under ten times. The rearrangement links TRBV3-1 to TRBJ1-1; the D is unclear. The ends were cut back, 3 bases at V and 5 bases at J, with 13 bases in the middle. The CDR3 extends over 14 amino acids. Germline CDR1 is LGHDT and CDR2 is YNNKEL (reference sequence). The CDR3 protein is CASSHVGMGTEAFF. CDR3 DNA: TGTGCCAGCAGCCACGTAGGGATGGGGACTGAAGCTTTCTTT.

V is TRBV6-2 or TRBV6-3 and J is TRBJ2-2; weak D call: TRBD1 (7 bases). V lost 7 bases to trimming and J lost 7 bases, with 13 bases between them. This CDR3 contains 13 residues. Germline V gene lookup returns CDR1 MNHEY and CDR2 SVGEGT. CDR3 sequence: CASTPGGIGELFF. The CDR3 DNA follows: TGTGCCAGCACCCCAGGGGGGATCGGGGAGCTGTTTTTT.

A note on this clonotype: Relative to the germline gene, one junction end is altered; a read error may explain this. This sequence joins TRBV4-3 and TRBJ2-1, with 11 bases identical to TRBD2. The V gene's germline CDR1 is LGHNA and CDR2 YSLEER. There are 17 residues in the CDR3. The CDR3 here is CASSQTLAGGLNNEQFF. CDR3 nucleotides: TGCGCTAGCAGCCAAACGCTAGCGGGGGGTCTTAACAATGAGCAGTTCTTC.

The J gene is TRBJ2-2, the V gene TRBV2; 8 bases agree with TRBD1. Germline CDR1 reads SNHLY; CDR2 reads FYNNEI. V lost 6 bases and J lost 5; bases outside the gene matches: 5. This CDR3 is built from 14 residues. Written as DNA, the CDR3 is TGTGCCAGCAGCGACAGGGGATTTACCGGGGAGCTGTTTTTT. Encoded protein: CASSDRGFTGELFF.

The gene calls are TRBV28 and TRBJ1-1, with no clear D. Between the trimmed V and J ends, which lost 3 bases and 7 bases, there was a span of 9 bases. Germline V gene data show CDR1 as MDHEN and CDR2 as SYDVKM. This CDR3 comprises 12 residues. CDR3 bases: TGTGCCAGCAGTTTCATAGGTTATGAAGCTTTCTTT. This codes for CASSFIGYEAFF.

There are many counts of this clonotype. The chain carries TRBV5-1 and TRBJ2-1, with D possibly matching TRBD1 (6 bases). V was clipped by 4 bases and J by 4 bases, with 15 bases between them. The CDR3 runs to 15 residues. In germline, CDR1 is SGHRS, CDR2 YFSETQ. This chain's CDR3 is CASSLQGTPYNEQFF. The CDR3 DNA is TGCGCCAGCAGCCTACAAGGGACACCTTACAATGAGCAGTTCTTC.

The J gene is TRBJ1-1, the V gene TRBV10-3; D is perhaps TRBD1 (6 bases). The V and J ends lost 3 bases and 6 bases respectively, with 14 bases between them. The CDR3 loop spans 14 amino acids. The germline CDR1 and CDR2 sequences are ENHRY and SYGVKD. The CDR3 spells CAISDSSGVSEAFF. CDR3 nucleotides: TGTGCCATCAGTGATAGTTCAGGGGTCTCTGAAGCTTTCTTT.

This clonotype was picked up many times. The CDR3 loop reads CASSLDRVGSPLHF. The CDR3 DNA is TGTGCCAGCAGTTTAGACAGGGTTGGATCACCCCTCCACTTT. The chain couples TRBV12-3 or TRBV12-4 to TRBJ1-6, with a weak D call TRBD1 (6 bases). The CDR3 contains 14 residues. V was pared by 1 base and J by 10 bases, with 11 bases between.

The rearrangement uses TRBV9 and TRBJ2-7; no reliable D call. CDR3 length: 14 amino acids. Trimming removed 3 bases from V and 2 bases from J, with 12 bases in between. The V gene's germline CDR1 is SGDLS and CDR2 YYNGEE. DNA for the CDR3: TGTGCCAGCAGCGATAACGCCTACGCCTACGAGCAGTACTTC. Residues: CASSDNAYAYEQYF.

This clonotype was recorded only once. The germline gene is not matched at one end of the junction; a read error may be the cause. The genes are TRBV3-1 and TRBJ1-3; the D is unclear. The CDR3 is 15 amino acids. Germline V lookup: CDR1 LGHDT, CDR2 YNNKEL (reference sequence). This chain's CDR3 is CASSQFGNSGSTIYF. Here the CDR3 DNA reads TGTGCCAGCAGCCAATTTGGAAACTCTGGAAGCACCATATATTTT.

A note on this clonotype: This could be a read error, since a much larger clone is one nucleotide away. The V call is TRBV12-3 or TRBV12-4, the J call TRBJ1-2; D ambiguous. This CDR3 is built from 16 residues. CDR3 sequence reads: CASSSGSIIGHYGYIF. CDR3 bases: TGTGCCAGCAGCTCGGGATCCATTATTGGGCACTATGGCTACATCTTC.

The rearrangement links TRBV4-3 to TRBJ2-1; D is perhaps TRBD1 (6 bases). The germline CDR1 and CDR2 sequences are LGHNA and YSLEER. The CDR3 loop spans 16 amino acids. V gave up 1 base and J gave up 3 bases, with 13 bases separating them. The CDR3 loop reads CASSQGNRVGYNEQFF. CDR3 DNA sequence: TGCGCCAGCAGCCAAGGGAACAGGGTGGGCTACAATGAGCAGTTCTTC.

This clonotype was counted between two and nine times. The junction departs from germline at one end; a sequencing error may be responsible. The rearrangement joins TRBV7-2 to TRBJ2-3; TRBD2 might be the D (5 bases). The CDR3 sequence is 16 residues long. CDR1 is SGHTA and CDR2 is FQGNSA in the germline V gene. The CDR3 region has the DNA TGTGCCAGCAACTTACGCGGTCCCCCAGCGGACGATACGCAGTATTTT. Protein: CASNLRGPPADDTQYF.

V gene TRBV7-9 combines with J gene TRBJ1-1; D perhaps matches TRBD1 (5 bases). CDR3 size: 15 residues. V was cut by 5 bases and J by 4 bases, with 17 bases left in between. The germline CDR1 and CDR2 sequences are SEHNR and FQNEAQ (reference sequence). The CDR3 DNA follows: TGTGCCAGCAGCATAGGGGAACCTTGGGGCACTGAAGCTTTCTTT. Its translation is CASSIGEPWGTEAFF.

The chain uses TRBV12-3 or TRBV12-4 and TRBJ2-2, with a weak D call TRBD2 (5 bases). The CDR3 is 16 residues long. The V end was cut by 2 bases, the J end by 0 bases, with 10 bases between. The CDR3 DNA follows: TGTGCCAGCAGTTTACGGAGGTCTACGAACACCGGGGAGCTGTTTTTT. Translating gives CASSLRRSTNTGELFF.

The V call is TRBV9, the J call TRBJ2-1; D is possibly TRBD1 or TRBD2 (5 bases each). Deletions cut 0 bases from V and 7 bases from J, with 14 bases between. Germline CDR1 SGDLS, CDR2 YYNGEE. The CDR3 consists of 15 residues. The CDR3 is CASSVDGAGLNEQFF. The CDR3 DNA reads as TGTGCCAGCAGCGTAGACGGGGCAGGGTTAAATGAGCAGTTCTTC.

The sample holds a few counts of this clonotype. The V call is TRBV10-3, the J call TRBJ1-2, with D uncertain. The germline gives CDR1 ENHRY, CDR2 SYGVKD. The V and J ends lost 2 bases and 5 bases respectively, with 12 bases between them. The CDR3 is made up of 14 amino acids. The CDR3 loop reads CAISEEVGSYGYTF. The DNA of the CDR3 is TGTGCCATCAGTGAGGAAGTGGGGTCGTATGGCTACACCTTC.

This clonotype has just a few counts. The chain couples TRBV20-1 to TRBJ1-1; D is undetermined. V was clipped by 4 bases and J by 9 bases, with 9 bases between them. Germline-derived CDR1 and CDR2 are DFQATT and SNEGSKA (reference sequence). This CDR3 comprises 10 residues. As DNA, the CDR3 is TGCAGTGCTAAGAACAGTAAAGCTTTCTTT. Protein product: CSAKNSKAFF.

The sample holds a few counts of this clonotype. The J gene is TRBJ1-4, the V gene TRBV6-6; possible D gene TRBD1, 5 bases. From germline, CDR1 is MNHNY and CDR2 SVGAGI (reference sequence). The CDR3 is made up of 17 amino acids. With 0 bases removed from V and 8 bases from J, the gap between germline ends came to 19 bases. CDR3 nucleotides: TGTGCCAGCAGTTACTCCGGACAACCACCCCCGGTAGAAAAACTGTTTTTT. Amino acids: CASSYSGQPPPVEKLFF.

The rearrangement uses TRBV20-1 and TRBJ1-4, with TRBD1 identical over 7 bases. In germline, CDR1 is DFQATT, CDR2 SNEGSKA (reference sequence). V trimming: 6 bases; J trimming: 0 bases; junction bases outside the gene matches: 10. The CDR3 runs 16 residues. The CDR3 nucleotides are TGCAGTGCCATCCCAGGGGGGCTCCCAACTAATGAAAAACTGTTTTTT. Protein product: CSAIPGGLPTNEKLFF.